Shown below are 14 T cell receptor beta chains from a single sample sequenced in a study of shared clonotypes between healthy human individuals. Sequenced by immunoSEQ multiplex PCR; TCRdb stores in-frame clones only, minus some. This table holds about 120,000 clones, about 70% found once. Source material: memory CD8+ T cells sorted from blood. Subset specified: CD45RO+ cells pooled with CCR7-negative TemRA cells. The receptors originated from a woman aged 30 to 39 in good health.

The chain recombines TRBV4-1 with TRBJ2-3; D is possibly TRBD2 (7 bases). The ends were cut back, 4 bases at V and 4 bases at J, with 18 bases in the middle. This CDR3 is built from 16 residues. The germline V gene has CDR1 MGHRA and CDR2 YSYEKL. CDR3 protein: CASSPWTRGGPDTQYF. CDR3 nucleotides: TGCGCCAGCAGCCCCTGGACTAGGGGGGGCCCAGATACGCAGTATTTT.

Relative to its sample, this clone is large. CDR3 loop: CASSPGELGGQPQHF. The CDR3, as DNA: TGTGCCAGCAGTCCTGGTGAACTGGGCGGCCAGCCCCAGCATTTT. This chain links TRBV28 with TRBJ1-5; D gene unclear. Germline V lookup: CDR1 MDHEN, CDR2 SYDVKM. Between the trimmed V and J ends, which lost 5 bases and 7 bases, there was a span of 18 bases. The CDR3 has 15 amino acids.

The V call is TRBV20-1, the J call TRBJ2-1; unclear D gene. The CDR3 extends over 9 amino acids. CDR1 and CDR2 (germline): DFQATT, SNEGSKA (reference sequence). The CDR3: CMLGPERFF. In DNA, the CDR3 is TGCATGCTCGGACCCGAGAGGTTCTTC.

The genes are TRBV7-9 and TRBJ1-1, with D perhaps matching TRBD1 (5 bases). In germline, CDR1 is SEHNR, CDR2 FQNEAQ (reference sequence). The ends were cut back, 2 bases at V and 3 bases at J, with 7 bases in the middle. This CDR3 is 13 amino acids long. CDR3 in amino acids: CASSLTRDTEAFF. In DNA, the CDR3 is TGTGCCAGCAGCTTAACCAGGGACACTGAAGCTTTCTTT.

The chain joins TRBV7-8 to TRBJ2-1; D is ambiguous. The CDR3 extends over 12 amino acids. V was cut by 1 base and J by 6 bases, with 4 bases left in between. Germline CDR1 reads SGHVS; CDR2 reads FQNEAQ. This chain's CDR3 is CASSLDGNEQFF. CDR3 coding DNA: TGTGCCAGCAGCTTAGATGGCAATGAGCAGTTCTTC.

This clone showed up just once. This rearrangement joins TRBV4-1 to TRBJ1-6, with TRBD1 identical over 10 bases. Germline V gene data show CDR1 as MGHRA and CDR2 as YSYEKL. The CDR3 covers 17 residues. V lost 0 bases, J lost 7 bases, and 6 bases stayed unmatched. CDR3 protein: CASSQDPPDRGNSPLHF. The CDR3 DNA reads TGCGCCAGCAGCCAAGACCCCCCGGACAGGGGGAATTCACCCCTCCACTTT.

This clone was recorded a few times. V usage is TRBV25-1 and J usage is TRBJ1-5; no clear D. The CDR3 is 17 residues long. Trimming shortened V by 1 base and J by 3 bases, and 16 bases separated the two germline ends. Germline V lookup: CDR1 MGHDK, CDR2 SYGVNS. The CDR3 loop is CASSESAKSVDNQPQHF. The DNA of the CDR3 is TGTGCCAGCAGTGAATCCGCAAAATCGGTGGACAATCAGCCCCAGCATTTT. The full variable domain, in which reference TRBV25-1 and TRBJ1-5 provide the parts outside the CDR3, is EADIYQTPRYLVIGTGKKITLECSQTMGHDKMYWYQQDPGMELHLIHYSYGVNSTEKGDLSSESTVSRIRTEHFPLTLESARPSHTSQYLCASSESAKSVDNQPQHFGDGTRLSIL.

The J gene is TRBJ2-7, the V gene TRBV7-8; 9 bases match TRBD1. Germline CDR1 is SGHVS and CDR2 is FQNEAQ. The CDR3 consists of 15 residues. V trimming: 5 bases; J trimming: 6 bases; junction bases outside the gene matches: 11. CDR3 sequence reads: CASSKGQGGNLEQYF. The CDR3 bases are TGTGCCAGCAGCAAGGGACAGGGCGGGAATCTCGAGCAGTACTTC.

Comments on this clone: It differs at one base from a far larger clone, so likely a read error. The chain has TRBV7-9 and TRBJ1-1; TRBD1 might be the D (6 bases). CDR3 length: 15 residues. Germline V gene lookup returns CDR1 SEHNR and CDR2 FQNEAQ (reference sequence). CDR3 coding DNA: TGTGCCAGCAGTTCCGAAGGACAGACGAACACTGAAGGTTTCTTT. This gives the protein CASSSEGQTNTEGFF. Full variable domain (remainder filled in from reference TRBV7-9 and TRBJ1-1): DTGVSQNPRHKITKRGQNVTFRCDPISEHNRLYWYRQTLGQGPEFLTYFQNEAQLEKSRLLSDRFSAERPKGSFSTLEIQRTEQGDSAMYLCASSSEGQTNTEGFFGQGTRLTVV.

The chain employs TRBV5-4 and TRBJ2-1; D may match TRBD1 or TRBD2 (5 bases each). This CDR3 comprises 18 residues. V was clipped by 0 bases and J by 5 bases, with 21 bases between them. Per the germline V gene, CDR1 is SGHNT and CDR2 is YYREEE (reference sequence). The CDR3 sequence: CASSLVGDPRVFNNEQFF. For the CDR3, the DNA is TGTGCCAGCAGCTTGGTAGGGGACCCTCGGGTCTTTAACAATGAGCAGTTCTTC.

This clone showed up just once. The V and J genes are TRBV19 and TRBJ1-1, with TRBD1 as a possible D gene (5 bases). Looked up from germline, CDR1 is LNHDA and CDR2 is SQIVND (reference sequence). V was pared by 3 bases and J by 3 bases, with 11 bases between. CDR3 length: 14 amino acids. CDR3 sequence: CASSIWGGDTEAFF. CDR3 bases: TGTGCCAGTAGTATCTGGGGGGGAGACACTGAAGCTTTCTTT.

The sample holds a few counts of this clone. The V and J genes are TRBV7-8 and TRBJ2-3, with 9 bases fitting TRBD1. The germline CDR1 and CDR2 sequences are SGHVS and FQNEAQ. This CDR3 is 15 amino acids long. The junction had 0 bases not matched to a gene; V was cut back by 1 base and J by 1 base. The DNA for the CDR3 is TGTGCCAGCAGCTTAGGACAGGGGGGCACAGATACGCAGTATTTT. Its protein product is CASSLGQGGTDTQYF.

The chain uses TRBV27 and TRBJ2-7; the D is unclear. Trimming cost V 0 bases and J 3 bases, with 9 bases left between them. Looked up from germline, CDR1 is MNHEY and CDR2 is SMNVEV (reference sequence). This CDR3 contains 14 residues. The CDR3 DNA reads as TGTGCCAGCAGTTTATCGGCAGAGGACTACGAGCAGTACTTC. This translates into CASSLSAEDYEQYF.

The chain employs TRBV11-2 and TRBJ1-2; D is ambiguous. V lost 1 base to trimming and J lost 6 bases, with 12 bases between them. Germline CDR1 SGHAT, CDR2 FQNNGV. This CDR3 contains 14 residues. The CDR3 nucleotides are TGTGCCAGCAGCTTAGCTCCCCGACCTAATGGCTACACCTTC. It encodes CASSLAPRPNGYTF.